The source of this TCR beta chain is a study of shared clonotypes between healthy human individuals. In its sample, this clone was seen a few times. Study donors comprised healthy, HIV-negative adults devoid of recent acute infection or vaccination. All the donors were Caucasian adults who lived in Nashville, Tennessee. Genomic DNA from each subset was divided evenly over several immunoSEQ plates. Repertoires were generated with immunoSEQ multiplex PCR, while TCRdb's copy carries only in-frame clones and drops some. Of roughly 1,100,000 clones listed, under 80% are singletons. The CDR3 runs to 12 residues. CDR1 MGHRA and CDR2 YSYEKL come from the germline V gene. The V gene lost 7 bases and the J gene lost 4 bases, with 10 bases spanning the gap.

The sequence was obtained from a young man in good health. The chain links TRBV4-1 to TRBJ1-1, with D possibly being TRBD1 (6 bases). The sequenced material came from memory CD4+ T cells sorted from blood. Subset given: CD45RA-negative fraction. CDR3: CASTGASTEAFF. The DNA of the CDR3 is TGCGCCAGCACGGGGGCCTCCACTGAAGCTTTCTTT.